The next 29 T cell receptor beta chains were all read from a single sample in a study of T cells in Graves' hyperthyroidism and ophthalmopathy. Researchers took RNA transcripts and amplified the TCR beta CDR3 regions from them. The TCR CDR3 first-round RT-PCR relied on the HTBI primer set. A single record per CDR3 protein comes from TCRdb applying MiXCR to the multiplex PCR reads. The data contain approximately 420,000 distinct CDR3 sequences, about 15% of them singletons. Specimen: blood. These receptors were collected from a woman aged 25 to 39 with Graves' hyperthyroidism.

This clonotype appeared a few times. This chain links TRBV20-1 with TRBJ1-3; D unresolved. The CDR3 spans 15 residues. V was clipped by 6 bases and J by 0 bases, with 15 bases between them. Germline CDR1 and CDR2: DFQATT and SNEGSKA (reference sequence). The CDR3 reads CSALGGSNSGNTIYF. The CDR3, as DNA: TGCAGTGCGCTAGGTGGTTCTAACTCTGGAAACACCATATATTTT.

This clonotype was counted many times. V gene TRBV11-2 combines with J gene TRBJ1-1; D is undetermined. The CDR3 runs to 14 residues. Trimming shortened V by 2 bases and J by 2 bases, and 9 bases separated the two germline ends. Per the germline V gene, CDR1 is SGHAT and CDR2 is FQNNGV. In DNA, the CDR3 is TGTGCCAGCAGCTTACACCTTGTAAACACTGAAGCTTTCTTT. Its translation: CASSLHLVNTEAFF.

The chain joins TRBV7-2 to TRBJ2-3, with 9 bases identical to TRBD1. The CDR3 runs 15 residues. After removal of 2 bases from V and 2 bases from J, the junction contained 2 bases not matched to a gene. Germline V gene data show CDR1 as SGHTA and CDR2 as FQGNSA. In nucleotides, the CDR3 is TGTGCCAGCAGCTTATGGGACAGGGCCACAGATACGCAGTATTTT. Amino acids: CASSLWDRATDTQYF.

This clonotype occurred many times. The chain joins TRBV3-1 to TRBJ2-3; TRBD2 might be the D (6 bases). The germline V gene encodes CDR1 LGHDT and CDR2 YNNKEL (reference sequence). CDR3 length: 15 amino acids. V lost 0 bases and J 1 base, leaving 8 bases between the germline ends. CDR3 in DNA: TGTGCCAGCAGCCAAGACGGGGGAGGCACAGATACGCAGTATTTT. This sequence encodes CASSQDGGGTDTQYF.

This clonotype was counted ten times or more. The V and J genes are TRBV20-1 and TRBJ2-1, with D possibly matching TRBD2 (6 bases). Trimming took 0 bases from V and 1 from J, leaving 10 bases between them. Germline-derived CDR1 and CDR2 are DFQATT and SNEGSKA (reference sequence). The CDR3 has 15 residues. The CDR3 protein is CSARDGGRSYNEQFF. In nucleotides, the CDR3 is TGCAGTGCTAGAGATGGGGGGAGATCCTACAATGAGCAGTTCTTC.

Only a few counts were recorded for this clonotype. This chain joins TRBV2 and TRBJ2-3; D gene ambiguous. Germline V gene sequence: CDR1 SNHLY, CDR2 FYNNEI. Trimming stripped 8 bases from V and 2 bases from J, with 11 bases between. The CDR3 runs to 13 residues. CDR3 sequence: CASAPRITDTQYF. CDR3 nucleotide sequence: TGTGCCAGCGCCCCCCGCATCACAGATACGCAGTATTTT.

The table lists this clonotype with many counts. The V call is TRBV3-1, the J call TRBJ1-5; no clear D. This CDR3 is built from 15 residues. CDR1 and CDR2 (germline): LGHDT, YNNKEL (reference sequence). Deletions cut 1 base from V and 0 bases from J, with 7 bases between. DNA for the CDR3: TGTGCCAGCAGCCAAGGGCCAGTTAGCAATCAGCCCCAGCATTTT. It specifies CASSQGPVSNQPQHF.

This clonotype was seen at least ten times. The CDR3 bases are TGCGCCAGCAGTGAGACCCGGACTAGCGGGAGGGAAGATACGCAGTATTTT. It codes for CASSETRTSGREDTQYF. V and J are TRBV10-1 and TRBJ2-3; 15 nucleotides match TRBD2. CDR3 length equals 17 residues. With 2 bases clipped from V and 5 bases from J, the junction kept 5 bases outside the gene matches. CDR1 is WNHNN, CDR2 SYGVQD, per germline (reference sequence).

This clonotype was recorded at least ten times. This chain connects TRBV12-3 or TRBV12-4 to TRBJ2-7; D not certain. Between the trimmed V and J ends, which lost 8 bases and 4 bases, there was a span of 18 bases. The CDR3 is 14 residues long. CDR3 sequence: CASSIDTAGYEQYF. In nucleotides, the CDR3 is TGTGCCAGCTCTATCGACACCGCTGGGTACGAGCAGTACTTC.

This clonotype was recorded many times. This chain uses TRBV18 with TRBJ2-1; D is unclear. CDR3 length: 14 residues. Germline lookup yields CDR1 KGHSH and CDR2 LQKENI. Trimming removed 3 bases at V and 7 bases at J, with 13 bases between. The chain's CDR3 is CASSPLAGPNEQFF. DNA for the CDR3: TGTGCCAGCTCACCTTTGGCAGGCCCGAATGAGCAGTTCTTC.

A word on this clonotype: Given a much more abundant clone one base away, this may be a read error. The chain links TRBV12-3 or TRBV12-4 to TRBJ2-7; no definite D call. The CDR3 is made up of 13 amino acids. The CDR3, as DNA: TGTGCCAGCGGTTTAGAAAGCGCCTACGAGCAGTACTTC. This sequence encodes CASGLESAYEQYF.

The CDR3 DNA is TGCAGCGCCTTGACAGGGGCGGAAGATACGCAGTATTTT. Protein: CSALTGAEDTQYF. V is TRBV29-1 and J is TRBJ2-3, with 8 bases that match TRBD1. The CDR3 consists of 13 residues. The germline V gene encodes CDR1 SQVTM and CDR2 ANQGSEA. Unmatched junction bases numbered 8, after V lost 7 bases and J lost 5 bases.

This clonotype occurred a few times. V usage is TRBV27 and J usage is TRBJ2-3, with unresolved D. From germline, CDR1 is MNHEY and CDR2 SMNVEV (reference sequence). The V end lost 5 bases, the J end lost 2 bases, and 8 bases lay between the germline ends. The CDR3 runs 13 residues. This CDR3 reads CASSSSYTDTQYF. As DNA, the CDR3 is TGTGCCAGCAGTAGTAGTTACACAGATACGCAGTATTTT.

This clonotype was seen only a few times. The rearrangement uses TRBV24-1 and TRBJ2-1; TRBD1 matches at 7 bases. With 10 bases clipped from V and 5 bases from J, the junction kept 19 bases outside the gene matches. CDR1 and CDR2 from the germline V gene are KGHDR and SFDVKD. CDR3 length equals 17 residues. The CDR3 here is CATATPTTRDRHNEQFF. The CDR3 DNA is TGTGCCACTGCCACCCCCACGACCCGGGACAGACACAATGAGCAGTTCTTC.

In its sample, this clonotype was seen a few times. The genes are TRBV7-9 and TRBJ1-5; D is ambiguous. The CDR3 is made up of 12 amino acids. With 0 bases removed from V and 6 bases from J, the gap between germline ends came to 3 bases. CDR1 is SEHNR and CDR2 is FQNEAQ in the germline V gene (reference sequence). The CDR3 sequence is CASSLASQPQHF. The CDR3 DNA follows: TGTGCCAGCAGCTTAGCGTCTCAGCCCCAGCATTTT.

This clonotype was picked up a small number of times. The DNA for the CDR3 is TGTGCCAGCAGCCTCGACGGGGGAGTTACGCAGTATTTT. As protein: CASSLDGGVTQYF. V is TRBV7-3 and J is TRBJ2-3; TRBD2 is a possible D gene (6 bases). Per the germline V gene, CDR1 is SGHTA and CDR2 is FQGTGA. The CDR3 length is 13 residues. Trimming took off 5 bases at V and 8 bases at J, with 14 bases between the two ends.

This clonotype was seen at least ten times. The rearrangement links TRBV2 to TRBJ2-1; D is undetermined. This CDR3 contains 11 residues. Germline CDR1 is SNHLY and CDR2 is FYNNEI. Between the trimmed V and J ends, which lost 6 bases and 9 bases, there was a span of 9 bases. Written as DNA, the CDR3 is TGTGCCAGCAGGGGGAATAGTGAGCAGTTCTTC. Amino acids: CASRGNSEQFF.

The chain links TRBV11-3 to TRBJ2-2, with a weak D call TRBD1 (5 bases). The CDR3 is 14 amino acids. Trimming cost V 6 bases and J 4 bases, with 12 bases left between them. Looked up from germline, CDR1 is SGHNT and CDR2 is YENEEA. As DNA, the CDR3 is TGTGCCAGCAGTCCCAGGGTCGGCACCGGGGAGCTGTTTTTT. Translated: CASSPRVGTGELFF.

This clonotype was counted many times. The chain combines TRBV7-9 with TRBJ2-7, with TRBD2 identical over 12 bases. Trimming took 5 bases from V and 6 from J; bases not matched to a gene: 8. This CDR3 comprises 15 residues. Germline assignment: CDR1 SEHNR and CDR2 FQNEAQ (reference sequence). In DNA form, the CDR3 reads TGTGCCAGCAGCGAGACTAGCGGGAGTATCCCCGAGCAGTACTTC. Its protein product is CASSETSGSIPEQYF.

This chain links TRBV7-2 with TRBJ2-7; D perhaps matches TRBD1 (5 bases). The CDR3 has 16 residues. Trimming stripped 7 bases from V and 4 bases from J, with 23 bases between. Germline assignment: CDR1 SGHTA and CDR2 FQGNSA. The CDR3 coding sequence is TGTGCCAGCACCCCATTCGCCAGGGTCGGTCCGTACGAGCAGTACTTC. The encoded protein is CASTPFARVGPYEQYF.

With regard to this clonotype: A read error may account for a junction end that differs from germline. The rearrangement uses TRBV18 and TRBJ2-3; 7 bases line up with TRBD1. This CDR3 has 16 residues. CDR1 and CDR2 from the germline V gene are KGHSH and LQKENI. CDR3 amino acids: CASSSTGARSADTQCF. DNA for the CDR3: TGTGCCAGCTCATCTACAGGGGCCCGAAGTGCCGATACGCAGTGTTTT.

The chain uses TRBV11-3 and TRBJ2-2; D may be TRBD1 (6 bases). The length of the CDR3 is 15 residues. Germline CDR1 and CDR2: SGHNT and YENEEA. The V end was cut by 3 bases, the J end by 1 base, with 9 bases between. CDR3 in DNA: TGTGCCAGCAGCTTTTCGACAGGGAACACCGGGGAGCTGTTTTTT. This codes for CASSFSTGNTGELFF.

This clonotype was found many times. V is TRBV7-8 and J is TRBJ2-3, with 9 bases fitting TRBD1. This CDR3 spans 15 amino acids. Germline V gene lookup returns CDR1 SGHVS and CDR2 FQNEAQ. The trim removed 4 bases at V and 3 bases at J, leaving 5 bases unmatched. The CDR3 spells CASSSGQGLTDTQYF. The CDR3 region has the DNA TGTGCCAGCAGCTCGGGACAGGGTTTAACAGATACGCAGTATTTT.

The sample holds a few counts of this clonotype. CDR3 nucleotide sequence: TGTGCCAGCAGTCGGAGGGGGGTAGCGGGGGGCACAGATACGCAGTATTTT. Protein sequence: CASSRRGVAGGTDTQYF. The V and J genes are TRBV11-2 and TRBJ2-3, with TRBD2 matching 9 bases. V shed 6 bases and J 1 base; nucleotides not matched to a gene: 11. From germline, CDR1 is SGHAT and CDR2 FQNNGV. The CDR3 spans 17 residues.

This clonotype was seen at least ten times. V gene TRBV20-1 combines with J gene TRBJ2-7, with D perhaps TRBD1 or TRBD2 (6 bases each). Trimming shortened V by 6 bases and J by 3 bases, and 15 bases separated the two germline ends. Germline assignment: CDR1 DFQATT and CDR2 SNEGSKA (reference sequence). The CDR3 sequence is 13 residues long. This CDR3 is CSAGQYGGYEQYF. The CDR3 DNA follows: TGCAGTGCGGGACAATACGGGGGCTACGAGCAGTACTTC.

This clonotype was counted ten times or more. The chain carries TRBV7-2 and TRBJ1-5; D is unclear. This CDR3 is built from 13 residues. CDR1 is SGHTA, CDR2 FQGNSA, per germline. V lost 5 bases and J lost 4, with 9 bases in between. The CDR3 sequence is CASSVDGNQPQHF. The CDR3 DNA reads TGTGCCAGCAGCGTGGACGGGAATCAGCCCCAGCATTTT.

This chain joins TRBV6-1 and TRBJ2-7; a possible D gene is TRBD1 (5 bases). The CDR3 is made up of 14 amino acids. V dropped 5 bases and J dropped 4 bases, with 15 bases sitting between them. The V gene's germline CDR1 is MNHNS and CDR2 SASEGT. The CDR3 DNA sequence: TGTGCCAGCAGTCGAGCAAAAGGGGATTACGAGCAGTACTTC. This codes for CASSRAKGDYEQYF.

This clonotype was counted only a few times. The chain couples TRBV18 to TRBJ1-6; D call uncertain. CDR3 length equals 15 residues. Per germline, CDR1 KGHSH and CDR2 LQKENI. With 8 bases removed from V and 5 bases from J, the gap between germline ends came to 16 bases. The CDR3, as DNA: TGTGCCAGCCGTACGGGTTCAGGAGATAATTCACCCCTCCACTTT. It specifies CASRTGSGDNSPLHF.

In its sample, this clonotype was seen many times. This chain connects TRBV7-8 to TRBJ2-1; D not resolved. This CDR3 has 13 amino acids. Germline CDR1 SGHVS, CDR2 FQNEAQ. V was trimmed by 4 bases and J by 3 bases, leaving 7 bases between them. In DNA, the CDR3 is TGTGCCAGCAGCTCCCCTAGCTACAATGAGCAGTTCTTC. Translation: CASSSPSYNEQFF.